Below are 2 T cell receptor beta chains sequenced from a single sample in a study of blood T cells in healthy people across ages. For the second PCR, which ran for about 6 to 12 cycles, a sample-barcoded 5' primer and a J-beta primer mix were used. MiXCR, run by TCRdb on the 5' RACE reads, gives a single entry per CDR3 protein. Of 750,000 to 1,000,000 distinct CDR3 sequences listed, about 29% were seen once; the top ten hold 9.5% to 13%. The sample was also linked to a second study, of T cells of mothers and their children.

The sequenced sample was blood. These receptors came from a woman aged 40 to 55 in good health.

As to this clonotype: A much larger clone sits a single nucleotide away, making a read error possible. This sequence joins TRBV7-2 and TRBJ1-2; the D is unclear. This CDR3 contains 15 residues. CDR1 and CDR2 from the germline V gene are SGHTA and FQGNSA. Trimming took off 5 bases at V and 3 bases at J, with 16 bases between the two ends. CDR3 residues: CASSPYLETDYGYTF. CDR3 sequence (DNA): TGTGCCAGCAGCCCTTACCTAGAAACTGACTATGGCTACACCTTC.

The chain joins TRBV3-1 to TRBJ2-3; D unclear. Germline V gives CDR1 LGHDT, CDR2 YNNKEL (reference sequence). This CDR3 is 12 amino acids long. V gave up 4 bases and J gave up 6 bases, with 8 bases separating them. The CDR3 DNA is TGTGCCAGCAGCCCGTCCTGGGATACGCAGTATTTT. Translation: CASSPSWDTQYF.